The rows below give T cell receptor beta chains drawn from one sample of a study of blood T cell repertoires in COVID-19. Sequencing was performed with immunoSEQ multiplex PCR; in TCRdb, only in-frame clones are kept and a portion is missing. The sample carries around 140,000 clones, around nine tenths recorded once. The sequenced sample consisted of peripheral blood. All receptors derive from a woman aged 45-65 years with active or convalescent COVID-19. Both conserved end residues are part of each CDR3. Each record gives: CDR3 DNA, CDR3 protein, J gene, D gene, clone size, V gene. A D gene is named only where the DNA matches it firmly. Clone size appears in some rows only: once, few, many, or a class for an expanded clone.

TGCGCCAGCAGCCAAGATCCGGGACAGGGGGCGCGTGGCTACACCTTC,CASSQDPGQGARGYTF,TRBJ1-2,TRBD1,.,TRBV4-3
TGTGCCAGCAGCCCCGGGACAAGGAACACTGAAGCTTTCTTT,CASSPGTRNTEAFF,TRBJ1-1,.,.,TRBV7-9
TGTGCCAGCAGCTCGACCTACAGTGGGGCCAACGTCCTGACTTTC,CASSSTYSGANVLTF,TRBJ2-6,.,.,TRBV7-2
TGCGCCAGCAGCCAAGTGTGGCTTAACACCGGGGAGCTGTTTTTT,CASSQVWLNTGELFF,TRBJ2-2,.,few,TRBV4-3
TGTGCCAGCAGTCCTAACAGGGTTGTCACTGAAGCTTTCTTT,CASSPNRVVTEAFF,TRBJ1-1,.,.,TRBV28
TGCGCCAGCAGCTCGGGAGTGGGGGCCTACAATGAGCAGTTCTTC,CASSSGVGAYNEQFF,TRBJ2-1,.,.,TRBV5-1
TGTGCCAGCAGTGGAGACAGGGAAGGGGACACTGAAGCTTTCTTT,CASSGDREGDTEAFF,TRBJ1-1,TRBD1,.,TRBV6-2/TRBV6-3
TGTGCCAGTAGGGAGCGGAGGAGCTCCTACGAGCAGTACTTC,CASRERRSSYEQYF,TRBJ2-7,.,.,TRBV19
TGCGCCAGCAGCCAAGATAATGGGGCAGATAATCAGCCCCAGCATTTT,CASSQDNGADNQPQHF,TRBJ1-5,.,.,TRBV4-1
TGTGCCAGCAGCTTATGGGGGACAGGGAGAAACTATGGCTACACCTTC,CASSLWGTGRNYGYTF,TRBJ1-2,TRBD1,.,TRBV7-9
TGTGCCAGCAGCTTAACGGGACAGGGCCATGAAAAACTGTTTTTT,CASSLTGQGHEKLFF,TRBJ1-4,TRBD1,.,TRBV7-2
TGTGCCAGCCCGGGACAGGTCGGTGGCGAGCAGTACTTC,CASPGQVGGEQYF,TRBJ2-7,TRBD1,.,TRBV6-5
TGTGCCAGCAGCTTAGCATTGTCTGAGACCCAGTACTTC,CASSLALSETQYF,TRBJ2-5,.,once,TRBV7-8
TGTGCCAGCAGCGGACAGGAATTCGCCTCCTACAATGAGCAGTTCTTC,CASSGQEFASYNEQFF,TRBJ2-1,TRBD1,.,TRBV5-4
TGTGCCAGCAGCGTAGGAGCTAACACTGAAGCTTTCTTT,CASSVGANTEAFF,TRBJ1-1,.,.,TRBV9
TGTGCCAGCAGCTTGCCGGGAGAGGTCACCGGGGAGCTGTTTTTT,CASSLPGEVTGELFF,TRBJ2-2,.,.,TRBV7-6
TGTGCCAGCAGGAGTAGGACAGGGGTTAGGGGTCAACTGTTTTTT,CASRSRTGVRGQLFF,TRBJ1-4,TRBD1,.,TRBV2
TGTGCCAGCAGTCCCCTCACTTCTAACTATGGCTACACCTTC,CASSPLTSNYGYTF,TRBJ1-2,.,.,TRBV6-5
TGTGCCAGCAGTACCCGGGACAGTATGAACACTGAAGCTTTCTTT,CASSTRDSMNTEAFF,TRBJ1-1,TRBD1,few,TRBV6-2/TRBV6-3
TGTGCCAGCAGCTTAGGGACTAGCGTCTACAATGAGCAGTTCTTC,CASSLGTSVYNEQFF,TRBJ2-1,TRBD2,.,TRBV11-2
TGTGCCACCAGCAGAACAAATGGCTACACCTTC,CATSRTNGYTF,TRBJ1-2,.,.,TRBV15
TGTGCCAGTAGTCGCCAGGGTATCGCCGAGCAGTACTTC,CASSRQGIAEQYF,TRBJ2-7,.,.,TRBV19
TGTGCCAGCACTGCCCGAGGGGGGGCGCCTAACAATGAGCAGTTCTTC,CASTARGGAPNNEQFF,TRBJ2-1,.,once,TRBV11-2
TGCGCCAGCAGCCAAGGTCGTCTAGCGTTCACAGATACGCAGTATTTT,CASSQGRLAFTDTQYF,TRBJ2-3,.,.,TRBV4-1
TGTGCTAGTGGTGGGGGGACAGGGTTTATGAACACTGAAGCTTTCTTT,CASGGGTGFMNTEAFF,TRBJ1-1,TRBD1,.,TRBV12-5
TGTGCCAGCAGTTTTTCGGCGGGGAGGAAGTACAATGAGCAGTTCTTC,CASSFSAGRKYNEQFF,TRBJ2-1,.,.,TRBV28
TGCGCCAGCAGCAGATCGGGACAGGGTGGGACGGAGACCCAGTACTTC,CASSRSGQGGTETQYF,TRBJ2-5,TRBD1,.,TRBV5-1
TGTGCCATCAGCCCGACTAGCGGGGGGGTTGAGACCCAGTACTTC,CAISPTSGGVETQYF,TRBJ2-5,TRBD2,.,TRBV10-3
TGTGCCAGCAGCCCTTACGGGACTAGTACCGCTGAGCAGTTCTTC,CASSPYGTSTAEQFF,TRBJ2-1,TRBD2,few,TRBV3-1/TRBV3-2
TGTGCCATCAGTGAGCCGGACAGTAATCAGCCCCAGCATTTT,CAISEPDSNQPQHF,TRBJ1-5,.,.,TRBV10-3
TGTGCCAGCAGCTTAGATTCGGTCTCCACTGAAGCTTTCTTT,CASSLDSVSTEAFF,TRBJ1-1,.,.,TRBV7-2
TGTGCCAGCACCGTGGGCCCGAATCAGCCCCAGCATTTT,CASTVGPNQPQHF,TRBJ1-5,.,.,TRBV28
TGTGCCAGCAGCCCTGGACAGACCCTTAGTGGCTACACCTTC,CASSPGQTLSGYTF,TRBJ1-2,.,.,TRBV7-2
TGTGCCAGCAGTATCCGGACAGGGGCGAATGAAAAACTGTTTTTT,CASSIRTGANEKLFF,TRBJ1-4,TRBD1,.,TRBV28
TGTGCCAGCAGCGTTGGACCTTCACGAGGGACCGGGGAGCTGTTTTTT,CASSVGPSRGTGELFF,TRBJ2-2,.,.,TRBV9
TGTGCCAGCAGCTCTACACCTAGCGGGGGGGTTGTGTTCTTC,CASSSTPSGGVVFF,TRBJ2-1,TRBD2,.,TRBV7-3
TGTGCCAGCAGCTTGGCCTTAGTGGGCCCCTATGGCTACACCTTC,CASSLALVGPYGYTF,TRBJ1-2,.,.,TRBV5-8
TGTGCCTGGAGTGGGGTGGGACAGGTGAATGAAAAACTGTTTTTT,CAWSGVGQVNEKLFF,TRBJ1-4,TRBD1,.,TRBV30
TGTGCCAGCAGCCTCGGGATGACGGGTGGCTACACCTTC,CASSLGMTGGYTF,TRBJ1-2,.,.,TRBV7-9
TGTGCCAGTAGTTCAGGACTAGCGGGAGGAGGATACCAAGAGACCCAGTACTTC,CASSSGLAGGGYQETQYF,TRBJ2-5,TRBD2,.,TRBV19
TGTGCCAGCCGTAAGGAGGGAGGAGGCACCGGGGAGCTGTTTTTT,CASRKEGGGTGELFF,TRBJ2-2,.,few,TRBV5-4
TGTGCCAGCAGTTCCCGACAGGGTTTGAACACTGAAGCTTTCTTT,CASSSRQGLNTEAFF,TRBJ1-1,TRBD1,once,TRBV28
TGCAGCGTTCAGACTAGCGGGAGGACCTACGAGCAGTACTTC,CSVQTSGRTYEQYF,TRBJ2-7,TRBD2,.,TRBV29-1
TGTGCCAGCAGCCAACAGGGCTACGAGCAGTACTTC,CASSQQGYEQYF,TRBJ2-7,.,.,TRBV6-6
TGTGCCAGTAGTAGCCAAGGGCCGGGACTACCTACGCAGTATTTT,CASSSQGPGLPTQYF,TRBJ2-3,TRBD2,.,TRBV19
TGTGCCAGTAGTTTGGCTAGCGGGAGCGATGAGCAGTTCTTC,CASSLASGSDEQFF,TRBJ2-1,TRBD2,.,TRBV19
TGTGCCAGCAGCCAGAACAGGGGTTATAGCAATCAGCCCCAGCATTTT,CASSQNRGYSNQPQHF,TRBJ1-5,TRBD1,many,TRBV28
TGTGCCAGCAGCTTATCAGGGGCTGGCGCTGGAAACACCATATATTTT,CASSLSGAGAGNTIYF,TRBJ1-3,.,many,TRBV7-8
TGTGCCAGCAGTTTCGGCCAGGACAGGGGCTTGGAAAAACTGTTTTTT,CASSFGQDRGLEKLFF,TRBJ1-4,TRBD1,.,TRBV28
TGTGCCAGCAGTCTTCAGGGATCCCAGCCCCAGCATTTT,CASSLQGSQPQHF,TRBJ1-5,.,.,TRBV7-2
TGTGCCAGCAGCTTAGGTTACGGGAACACTGAAGCTTTCTTT,CASSLGYGNTEAFF,TRBJ1-1,.,.,TRBV7-2
TGTGCCAGCAGTGACCCCGGGGACTACAAGGAAGAAGCTTTCTTT,CASSDPGDYKEEAFF,TRBJ1-1,.,.,TRBV25-1
TGCAGCGTCCTCCTCGGGAGGGGCCCCTCCTACGAGCAGTACTTC,CSVLLGRGPSYEQYF,TRBJ2-7,TRBD2,.,TRBV29-1
TGTGCCAGCAGCCCTTCCCAGGTATCGGTGAACACTGAAGCTTTCTTT,CASSPSQVSVNTEAFF,TRBJ1-1,.,.,TRBV6-2/TRBV6-3
TGCGCCAGCAGCCAGGGACTAGCGGGGTTCTACGAGCAGTACTTC,CASSQGLAGFYEQYF,TRBJ2-7,TRBD2,.,TRBV4-3
TGTGCCAGCAGCCCGCCCGGGACTAGTCTAGCCTCTTCCTACAATGAGCAGTTCTTC,CASSPPGTSLASSYNEQFF,TRBJ2-1,TRBD2,once,TRBV7-9